A single sample is the source of the 8 T cell receptor gamma chains below, sequenced in a study of gamma-delta chains in newborns, infants, children. TCRdb re-called clones from the reads via CATT. The repertoire holds around 3,600 gamma-chain clones, about 55% seen once, with over 15% in the top ten. Sequenced: blood. Receptors were obtained from a child who was a newborn, infant or young child, either healthy, febrile or measles-vaccinated (not recorded which).

A note on this clone: A much larger clone sits a single nucleotide away, making a read error possible. Different DNA sequences within this sample yield the same CDR3. The chain has TRGV9 and TRGJP. The J gene is absent in TCRdb and was assigned here via DNA matching to germline. The CDR3 is made up of 15 amino acids. Per germline, CDR1 GITISATS and CDR2 ISYDGTV (reference sequence). The CDR3 DNA is TGTGCCTTGTGGGACGAAGAGTTGGGCAAAAAGATCAAGGTATTT. Its translation: CALWDEELGKKIKVF.

The rearrangement joins TRGV9 to TRGJP. TCRdb lists no J gene, so it was determined here by aligning the DNA to germline. Germline CDR1 reads GITISATS; CDR2 reads ISYDGTV (reference sequence). This CDR3 contains 17 residues. V dropped 3 bases and J dropped 7; count of bases not matched to a gene: 9. The CDR3 DNA reads as TGTGCCTTGTGGGAGAGTATAAAGGAGTTGGGCAAAAAAATCAAGGTATTT. The encoded protein is CALWESIKELGKKIKVF.

The chain employs TRGV9 and TRGJ1 or TRGJ2. TCRdb gives no J gene; it was assigned here by matching the DNA to germline. This CDR3 region has 13 residues. CDR1 GITISATS and CDR2 ISYDGTV come from the germline V gene (reference sequence). V was pared by 12 bases and J by 3 bases, with 14 bases of the junction left unmatched. This CDR3 reads CALPGGIYYKKLF. The CDR3 DNA reads as TGTGCCCTCCCCGGGGGGATTTATTATAAGAAACTCTTT.

The gene calls are TRGV9 and TRGJP. TCRdb does not report a J gene; here it was assigned by matching the DNA to germline references. The CDR3 contains 18 residues. The V and J ends lost 0 bases and 4 bases, in that order; junction bases with no gene match: 6. Germline CDR1 is GITISATS and CDR2 is ISYDGTV (reference sequence). The CDR3: CALWEVGGQELGKKIKVF. CDR3 bases: TGTGCCTTGTGGGAGGTGGGGGGACAAGAGTTGGGCAAAAAAATCAAGGTATTT.

The sample holds a few counts of this clone. The chain carries TRGV9 and TRGJP. TCRdb supplies no J gene; here it was assigned by aligning the nucleotide sequence to germline. Germline CDR1 and CDR2: GITISATS and ISYDGTV (reference sequence). The CDR3 contains 17 residues. The trim removed 4 bases at V and 6 bases at J, leaving 9 bases unmatched. The CDR3 DNA reads as TGTGCCTTGTGGGATTCGAGGCGAGAGTTGGGCAAAAAAATCAAGGTATTT. It specifies CALWDSRRELGKKIKVF.

This clone showed up just a few times. This chain joins TRGV4 and TRGJ1 or TRGJ2. The J gene, left out of TCRdb, was set here by checking the DNA against germline. Germline CDR1 and CDR2: EGSTGY and YDSYTSSV. The CDR3 sequence is 11 residues long. V lost 4 bases and J lost 12; bases outside the gene matches: 9. The CDR3 here is CATWEGARKLF. The DNA of the CDR3 is TGTGCCACCTGGGAAGGAGCTAGGAAACTCTTT.

For the CDR3, the DNA is TGTGCCACCTGGGAGCAGTATTATAAGAAACTCTTT. Its protein is CATWEQYYKKLF. The chain joins TRGV4 to TRGJ1 or TRGJ2. TCRdb gives no J gene; it was assigned here by matching the DNA to germline. The CDR3 contains 12 residues. CDR1 and CDR2 (germline): EGSTGY, YDSYTSSV. V shed 4 bases, J shed 4 bases, and the junction held 4 bases outside the gene matches.

The CDR3 is CALWAVELGKKIKVF. The CDR3 DNA reads TGTGCCTTGTGGGCAGTGGAGTTGGGCAAAAAAATCAAGGTATTT. This sequence joins TRGV9 and TRGJP. Here the J gene was assigned by germline matching of the DNA, as TCRdb has none. The CDR3 is 15 residues long. The V gene end was trimmed by 5 bases and the J gene end by 7 bases; junction bases not matched to a gene: 5. The germline gives CDR1 GITISATS, CDR2 ISYDGTV (reference sequence).